A selection of T cell receptor beta chains follows, all from one sample in a study of memory CD8 T cells in hepatitis C reinfection. TCRdb's copy holds only in-frame clones and misses some; the assay was immunoSEQ multiplex PCR. The table records about 50,000 clones, nearly 90% of them present only once. Sequences were obtained from naive CD8+ T cells sorted from blood. The receptors come from a man between 18 and 35 years old with hepatitis C virus infection. CDR3s include the opening cysteine and the closing phenylalanine or tryptophan. Clone size, where shown, is once, few, many, or a class for clones that have expanded.

v_gene	abundance	j_gene	CDR3aa
TRBV30	once	TRBJ2-3	CAWSWTGATDTQYF
TRBV19	.	TRBJ1-1	CASSMFVLNTEAFF
TRBV9	once	TRBJ2-3	CASSVGASGGTDTQYF
TRBV9	.	TRBJ2-1	CASSAGVTGNEQFF
TRBV27	.	TRBJ1-5	CASSTTGVGNQPQHF
TRBV19	.	TRBJ2-1	CASSSRGLAGGYEQFF
TRBV6-5	.	TRBJ1-5	CASSWGGGNQPQHF
TRBV4-1	.	TRBJ2-1	CASSPIGVTQAYNEQFF
TRBV2	.	TRBJ1-4	CASRRQGAYEKLFF
TRBV5-4	.	TRBJ2-3	CASSFGQGADTQYF
TRBV5-1	once	TRBJ2-3	CASSPLGGTSTDTQYF
TRBV19	.	TRBJ2-1	CASSISLGRSANEQFF
TRBV5-6	.	TRBJ1-2	CASSLGVNYGYTF
TRBV7-6	.	TRBJ2-3	CASSLGLAGRTDTQYF
TRBV5-1	.	TRBJ2-3	CASSSFEPITDTQYF
TRBV7-8	.	TRBJ2-7	CASSLTSGAYEQYF
TRBV6-1	.	TRBJ2-7	CATGLAGDEQYF
TRBV6-1	.	TRBJ2-3	CASSEAWTGSDTQYF
TRBV27	.	TRBJ2-5	CASSLWPPRGETQYF
TRBV7-9	once	TRBJ1-6	CASSPFPDMGNSPLHF
TRBV4-1	.	TRBJ2-1	CASSPDRVSSYNEQFF
TRBV4-3	.	TRBJ2-1	CASSLTSSNEQFF
TRBV11-2	.	TRBJ2-1	CASSLALAGLYNEQFF
TRBV29-1	.	TRBJ2-7	CSVSSAGDSYEQYF
TRBV13	.	TRBJ2-1	CASSLEREGYNEQFF
TRBV27	.	TRBJ2-7	CASSSHSGGVNEQYF
TRBV9	.	TRBJ2-3	CASSVGGMFTDTQYF
TRBV6-5	.	TRBJ2-7	CASSYGGVGYEQYF
TRBV5-4	.	TRBJ2-1	CASSLSSGDNEQFF
TRBV4-1	.	TRBJ2-2	CASSQEFQAGELFF
TRBV9	.	TRBJ2-7	CASSAEREDAYEQYF
TRBV15	.	TRBJ2-1	CATRGRGDNEQFF
TRBV4-3	once	TRBJ1-2	CASSLTGQGDYGYTF
TRBV7-9	.	TRBJ1-5	CASSSATQDPSNQPQHF
TRBV19	few	TRBJ1-1	CASSPDSWNTEAFF
TRBV5-4	.	TRBJ2-1	CASSLTAGDEQFF
TRBV11-2	.	TRBJ2-5	CASSLGGTGYQETQYF
TRBV11-2	.	TRBJ1-6	CASSLAPHSPLHF
TRBV5-6	.	TRBJ2-1	CASSGLAGGQRVYNEQFF
TRBV11-2	.	TRBJ1-1	CASSLGPLNTEAFF
TRBV7-9	.	TRBJ2-3	CASSLVWAGSTDTQYF
TRBV5-8	.	.	CASTPFLPEQYF
TRBV28	.	TRBJ1-1	CASSLQGHTEAFF
TRBV5-1	.	TRBJ2-6	CASSPPGSEANVLTF
TRBV4-1	few	TRBJ2-7	CASSPDGDEQYF
TRBV10-1	.	TRBJ2-3	CASSESSGSGSDTQYF